The source of this T cell receptor (beta chain) is a study of a mutant IDH1 vaccine in newly diagnosed glioma. Time point: week 11, during vaccination. Every single dose of the vaccine, 300 ug of mutant IDH1 20-mer peptide, came with topical imiquimod. Regarding this clone: Its antigen remains unidentified.

Germline lookup yields CDR1 MDHEN and CDR2 SYDVKM. The CDR3 runs to 12 residues. Trimming pared 6 bases from V and 2 bases from J, leaving 8 bases between. Libraries were prepared by immunoSEQ multiplex PCR; TCRdb keeps only in-frame clonotypes and omits some of them. The repertoire has 110,000 or so clones, about nine tenths of them found once; the top ten carry around 0.61%. This chain links TRBV28 with TRBJ2-7, with D tentatively TRBD2 (5 bases). The source is a woman in her fifties or sixties with glioma. Sequencing used PBMCs, obtained from a glioma patient whose treatment included an IDH1 peptide vaccine. The CDR3 bases are TGTGCCAGCAGCTCCGGGACCTACGAGCAGTACTTC. It translates to CASSSGTYEQYF.